Here is one T cell receptor (beta chain) with its context. Positively selected for CCR7, the CD45RO-negative cells used as naive CD8 cells excluded terminally differentiated effector memory CD45RA+ cells. Donors comprised only Caucasian adults living in Nashville, Tennessee. TCRdb keeps only in-frame clones here, not all; method: immunoSEQ multiplex PCR. The table has roughly 2 million clones, about 94% seen once. The sample originates from a study of shared clonotypes between healthy human individuals. CDR1 is LGHNA and CDR2 is YSLEER in the germline V gene. The CDR3 totals 14 residues. Between the trimmed V and J ends, which lost 1 base and 2 bases, there was a span of 8 bases.

The sample was naive CD8+ T cells sorted from blood. J is TRBJ1-2 and V is TRBV4-3; a possible D gene is TRBD1 (6 bases). The receptor comes from a man in his late teens or twenties in good health. DNA of the CDR3: TGCGCCAGCAGCCAAGGGACAGAAAACTATGGCTACACCTTC. Protein sequence: CASSQGTENYGYTF.